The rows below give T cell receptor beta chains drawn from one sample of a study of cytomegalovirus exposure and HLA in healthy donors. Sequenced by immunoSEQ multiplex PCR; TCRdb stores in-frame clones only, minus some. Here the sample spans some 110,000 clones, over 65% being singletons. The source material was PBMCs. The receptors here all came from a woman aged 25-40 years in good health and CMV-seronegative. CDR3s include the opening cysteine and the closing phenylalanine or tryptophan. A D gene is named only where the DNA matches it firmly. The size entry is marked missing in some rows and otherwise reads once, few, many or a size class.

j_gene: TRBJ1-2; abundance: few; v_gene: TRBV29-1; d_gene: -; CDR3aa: CSVGTRANYGYTF; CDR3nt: TGCAGCGTTGGGACAAGAGCTAACTATGGCTACACCTTC
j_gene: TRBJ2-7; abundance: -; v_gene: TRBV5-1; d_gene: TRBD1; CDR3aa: CASSSGQGLYEQYF; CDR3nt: TGCGCCAGCAGCTCGGGACAGGGGTTGTACGAGCAGTACTTC
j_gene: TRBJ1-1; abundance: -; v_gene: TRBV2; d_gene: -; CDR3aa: CASSEGRGGEAFF; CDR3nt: TGTGCCAGCAGTGAAGGTCGGGGGGGCGAAGCTTTCTTT
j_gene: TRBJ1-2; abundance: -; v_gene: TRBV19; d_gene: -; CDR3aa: CASSISRVEGYTF; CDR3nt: TGTGCCAGTAGTATTAGCAGGGTGGAAGGCTACACCTTC
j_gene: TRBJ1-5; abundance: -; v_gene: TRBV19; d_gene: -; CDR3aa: CASSIVPPPYQPQHF; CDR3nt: TGTGCCAGTAGTATAGTCCCCCCTCCTTATCAGCCCCAGCATTTT
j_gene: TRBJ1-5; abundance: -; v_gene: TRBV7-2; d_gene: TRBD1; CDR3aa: CASSSHGTGNNQPQHF; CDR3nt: TGTGCCAGCAGCTCACACGGGACAGGGAACAATCAGCCCCAGCATTTT
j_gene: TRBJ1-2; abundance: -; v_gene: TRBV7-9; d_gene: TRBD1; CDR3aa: CASSPGGYSGYTF; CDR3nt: TGTGCCAGCAGCCCAGGGGGGTACTCTGGCTACACCTTC
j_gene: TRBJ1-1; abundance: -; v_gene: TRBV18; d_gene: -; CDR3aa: CASSRQGSEDTEAFF; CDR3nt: TGTGCCAGCTCTCGCCAAGGTTCGGAGGACACTGAAGCTTTCTTT
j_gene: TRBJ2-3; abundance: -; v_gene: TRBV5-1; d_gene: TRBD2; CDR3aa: CASSSVLAGSSTDTQYF; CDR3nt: TGCGCCAGCAGTTCCGTTCTAGCGGGATCTAGCACAGATACGCAGTATTTT
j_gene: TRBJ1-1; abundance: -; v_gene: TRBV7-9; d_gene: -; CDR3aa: CASSGRGNTEAFF; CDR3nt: TGTGCCAGCAGCGGCAGGGGTAACACTGAAGCTTTCTTT
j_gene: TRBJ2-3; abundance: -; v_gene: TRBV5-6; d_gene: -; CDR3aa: CASSFGGSTDTQYF; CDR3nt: TGTGCCAGCAGCTTCGGGGGAAGCACAGATACGCAGTATTTT
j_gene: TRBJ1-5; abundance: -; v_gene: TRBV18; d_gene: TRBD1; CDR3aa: CASQQGTVRGQPQHF; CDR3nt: TGTGCCAGCCAACAGGGGACAGTTCGGGGTCAGCCCCAGCATTTT
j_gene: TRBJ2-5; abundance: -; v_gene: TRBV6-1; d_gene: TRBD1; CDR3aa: CASRGTDQETQYF; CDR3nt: TGTGCCAGCAGGGGGACAGACCAAGAGACCCAGTACTTC
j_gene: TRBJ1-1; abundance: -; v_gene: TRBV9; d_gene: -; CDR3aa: CASSESGILNTEAFF; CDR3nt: TGTGCCAGCAGCGAGAGCGGGATTCTGAACACTGAAGCTTTCTTT
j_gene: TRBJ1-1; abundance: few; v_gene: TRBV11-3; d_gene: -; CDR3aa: CASSLSRTEAFF; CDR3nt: TGTGCCAGCAGCTTAAGCCGAACTGAAGCTTTCTTT
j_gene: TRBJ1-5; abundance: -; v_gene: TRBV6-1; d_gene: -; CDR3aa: CASSERQGNQPQHF; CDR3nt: TGTGCCAGCAGTGAAAGGCAGGGGAATCAGCCCCAGCATTTT
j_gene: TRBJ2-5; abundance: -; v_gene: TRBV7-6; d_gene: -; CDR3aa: CASSSGPTQYF; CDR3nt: TGTGCCAGCAGTTCAGGGCCGACCCAGTACTTC
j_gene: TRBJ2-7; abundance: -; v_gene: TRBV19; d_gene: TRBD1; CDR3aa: CASSSGDRYEQYF; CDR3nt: TGTGCCAGTAGTTCGGGGGACAGGTACGAGCAGTACTTC
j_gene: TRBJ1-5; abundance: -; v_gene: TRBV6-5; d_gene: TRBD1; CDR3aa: CASSKGAFNQPQHF; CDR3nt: TGTGCCAGCAGCAAGGGGGCCTTCAATCAGCCCCAGCATTTT
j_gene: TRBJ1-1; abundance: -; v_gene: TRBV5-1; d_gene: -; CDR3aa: CASSLAMAAEAFF; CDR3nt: TGCGCCAGCAGCTTGGCGATGGCCGCTGAAGCTTTCTTT
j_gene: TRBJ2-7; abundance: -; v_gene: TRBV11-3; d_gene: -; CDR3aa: CASSPSYSTDSYEQYF; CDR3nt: TGTGCCAGCAGTCCGTCCTATTCGACAGACTCCTACGAGCAGTACTTC
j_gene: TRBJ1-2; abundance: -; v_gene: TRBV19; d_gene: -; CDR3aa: CASSDYGYTF; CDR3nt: TGTGCCAGTAGCGACTATGGCTACACCTTC
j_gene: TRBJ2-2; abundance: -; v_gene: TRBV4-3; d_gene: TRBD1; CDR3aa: CASSQDPTGTGGELFF; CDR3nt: TGCGCCAGCAGCCAAGACCCGACAGGGACAGGGGGGGAGCTGTTTTTT
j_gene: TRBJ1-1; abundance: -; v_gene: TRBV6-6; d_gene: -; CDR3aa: CASGTGRNTEAFF; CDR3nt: TGTGCCAGCGGGACCGGGAGGAACACTGAAGCTTTCTTT